A selection of T cell receptor beta chains follows, all from one sample in a study of beta chain features in type 1 diabetes. The assay was immunoSEQ multiplex PCR, and TCRdb's table has in-frame clones only and misses some. This sample has 550,000 to 850,000 clones, with around 15% found just once. The sequencing sample was made of naive CD4+ T cells from blood. The receptors derive from a man between 18 and 29 years old with type 1 diabetes. CDR3s include the opening cysteine and the closing phenylalanine or tryptophan. The D gene is left open where the match is weak. A row's size may be missing; if present it is once, few, many or a size class.

size: -; V: TRBV30; J: TRBJ1-2; D: -; CDR3: CAWSPTGIHGYTF; DNA: TGTGCCTGGAGTCCAACAGGGATCCATGGCTACACCTTC
size: -; V: TRBV10-3; J: TRBJ1-1; D: -; CDR3: CAISEGAGWTEAFF; DNA: TGTGCCATCAGTGAAGGGGCAGGGTGGACTGAAGCTTTCTTT
size: few; V: TRBV21-1; J: TRBJ2-1; D: -; CDR3: CASTKEGKGSPNEQFF; DNA: TGTGCCAGCACCAAGGAAGGCAAAGGGAGTCCAAATGAGCAGTTCTTC
size: -; V: TRBV20-1; J: TRBJ1-5; D: -; CDR3: CSAPTEVTQHF; DNA: TGCAGTGCGCCTACTGAAGTGACCCAGCATTTT
size: -; V: TRBV7-9; J: TRBJ1-5; D: TRBD1; CDR3: CASSSDRGKQPQHF; DNA: TGTGCCAGCAGCTCTGACAGGGGGAAACAGCCCCAGCATTTT
size: -; V: TRBV10-3; J: TRBJ2-7; D: -; CDR3: CAIRGSASYEQYF; DNA: TGTGCCATTCGGGGGTCTGCCTCCTACGAGCAGTACTTC
size: few; V: TRBV9; J: TRBJ1-6; D: -; CDR3: CASSAPEGGSPLHF; DNA: TGTGCCAGCAGCGCTCCGGAGGGGGGCTCACCCCTCCACTTT
size: few; V: TRBV30; J: TRBJ2-3; D: -; CDR3: CAWSWGISRDTQYF; DNA: TGTGCCTGGAGTTGGGGGATTTCTCGGGATACGCAGTATTTT
size: few; V: TRBV30; J: TRBJ1-2; D: -; CDR3: CAWTTGLGYTF; DNA: TGTGCCTGGACAACAGGTCTTGGCTACACCTTC
size: few; V: TRBV2; J: TRBJ2-1; D: -; CDR3: CASSESQGGEQFF; DNA: TGTGCCAGCAGTGAAAGCCAAGGGGGTGAGCAGTTCTTC
size: -; V: TRBV19; J: TRBJ2-1; D: -; CDR3: CASRNYNEQFF; DNA: TGTGCCAGTAGAAACTACAATGAGCAGTTCTTC
size: few; V: TRBV29-1; J: TRBJ2-4; D: -; CDR3: CSVEAQKNIQYF; DNA: TGCAGCGTTGAGGCTCAGAAAAACATTCAGTACTTC
size: -; V: TRBV11-2; J: TRBJ2-5; D: TRBD2; CDR3: CASSLGVLAGLQETQYF; DNA: TGTGCCAGCAGCTTAGGAGTTTTAGCGGGGTTACAAGAGACCCAGTACTTC
size: -; V: TRBV2; J: TRBJ2-2; D: -; CDR3: CASTSGPETGELFF; DNA: TGTGCCAGCACTTCAGGCCCGGAAACCGGGGAGCTGTTTTTT
size: -; V: TRBV6-6; J: TRBJ1-1; D: -; CDR3: CASAKSVDTEAFF; DNA: TGTGCCAGCGCAAAGTCCGTTGACACTGAAGCTTTCTTT
size: few; V: TRBV2; J: TRBJ1-1; D: -; CDR3: CASSESGVNTEAFF; DNA: TGTGCCAGCAGTGAATCAGGGGTGAACACTGAAGCTTTCTTT
size: -; V: TRBV9; J: TRBJ2-3; D: TRBD1; CDR3: CASSVRTGGTDTQYF; DNA: TGTGCCAGCAGCGTACGGACAGGAGGCACAGATACGCAGTATTTT
size: -; V: TRBV19; J: TRBJ1-1; D: -; CDR3: CASSLAGRADTEAFF; DNA: TGTGCCAGTAGTCTGGCCGGGAGGGCGGACACTGAAGCTTTCTTT
size: few; V: TRBV7-2; J: TRBJ1-3; D: -; CDR3: CASSLGGEMGNTIYF; DNA: TGTGCCAGCAGCTTAGGCGGAGAAATGGGAAACACCATATATTTT